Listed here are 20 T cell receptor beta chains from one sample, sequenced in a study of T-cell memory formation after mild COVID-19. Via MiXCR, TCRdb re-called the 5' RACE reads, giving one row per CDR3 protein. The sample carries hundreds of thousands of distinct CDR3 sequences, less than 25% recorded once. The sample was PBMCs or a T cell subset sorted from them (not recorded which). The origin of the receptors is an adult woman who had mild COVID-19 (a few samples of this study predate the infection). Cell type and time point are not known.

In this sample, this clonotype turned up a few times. The CDR3 nucleotides read TGTGCCAGCAGCAAGTTGGGACAGGGGTGTTCCGGGGAGCTGTTTTTT. Translated: CASSKLGQGCSGELFF. V is TRBV21-1 and J is TRBJ2-2; no DNA check was done on the table's D call, TRBD1. TRBV21-1 is classified as a pseudogene. The CDR3 covers 16 residues.

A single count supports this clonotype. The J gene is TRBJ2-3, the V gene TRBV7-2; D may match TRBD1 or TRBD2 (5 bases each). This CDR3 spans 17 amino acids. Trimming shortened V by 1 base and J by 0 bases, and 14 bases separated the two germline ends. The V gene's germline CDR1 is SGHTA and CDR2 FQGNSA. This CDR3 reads CASSLVGVRESTDTQYF. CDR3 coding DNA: TGTGCCAGCAGCTTAGTTGGCGTCAGGGAGAGCACAGATACGCAGTATTTT.

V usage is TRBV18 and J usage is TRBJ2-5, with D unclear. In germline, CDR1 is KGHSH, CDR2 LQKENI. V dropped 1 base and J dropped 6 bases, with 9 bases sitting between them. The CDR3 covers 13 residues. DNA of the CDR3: TGTGCCAGCTCACCACAGGGTACGCAGACCCAGTACTTC. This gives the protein CASSPQGTQTQYF.

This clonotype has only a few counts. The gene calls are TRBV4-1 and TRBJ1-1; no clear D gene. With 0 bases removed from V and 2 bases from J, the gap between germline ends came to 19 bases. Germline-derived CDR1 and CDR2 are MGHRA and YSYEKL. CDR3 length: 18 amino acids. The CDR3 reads CASSQDRRRASFNTEAFF. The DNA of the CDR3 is TGCGCCAGCAGCCAAGATAGGAGGAGGGCATCCTTCAACACTGAAGCTTTCTTT.

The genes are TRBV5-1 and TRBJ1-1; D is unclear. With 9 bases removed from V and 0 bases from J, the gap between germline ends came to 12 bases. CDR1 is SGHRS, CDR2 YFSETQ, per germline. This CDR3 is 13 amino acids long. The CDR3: CATTAEVNTEAFF. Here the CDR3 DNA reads TGCGCCACCACCGCGGAAGTGAACACTGAAGCTTTCTTT.

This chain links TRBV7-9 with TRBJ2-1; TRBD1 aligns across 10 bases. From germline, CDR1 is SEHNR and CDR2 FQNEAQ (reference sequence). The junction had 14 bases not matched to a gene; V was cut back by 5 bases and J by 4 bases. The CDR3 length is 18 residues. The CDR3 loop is CASSPENPGQGTYNEQFF. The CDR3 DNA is TGTGCCAGCAGCCCCGAAAATCCGGGACAGGGGACGTACAATGAGCAGTTCTTC.

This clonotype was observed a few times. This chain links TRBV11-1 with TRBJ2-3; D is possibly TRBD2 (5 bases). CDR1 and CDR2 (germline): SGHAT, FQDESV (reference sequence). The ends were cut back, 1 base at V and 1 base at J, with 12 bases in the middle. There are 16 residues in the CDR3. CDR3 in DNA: TGTGCCAGCAGCTTAGGGGAAGCGGCGGGCACAGATACGCAGTATTTT. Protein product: CASSLGEAAGTDTQYF.

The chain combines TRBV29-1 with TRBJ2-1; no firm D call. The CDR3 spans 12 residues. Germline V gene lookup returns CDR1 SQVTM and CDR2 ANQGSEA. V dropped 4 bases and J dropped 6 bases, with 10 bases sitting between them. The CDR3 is CSVGVTFNEQFF. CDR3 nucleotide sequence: TGCAGCGTTGGGGTCACCTTCAATGAGCAGTTCTTC.

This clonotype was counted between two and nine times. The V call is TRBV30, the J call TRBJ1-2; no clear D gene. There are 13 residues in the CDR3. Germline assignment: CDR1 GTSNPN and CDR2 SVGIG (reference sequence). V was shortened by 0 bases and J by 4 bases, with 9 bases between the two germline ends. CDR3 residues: CAWSVKLTYGYTF. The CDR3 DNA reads TGTGCCTGGAGTGTAAAGCTTACCTATGGCTACACCTTC.

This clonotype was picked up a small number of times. The CDR3 protein is CASSLEIESYNEQFF. As DNA, the CDR3 is TGTGCCAGCAGCTTAGAGATAGAATCCTACAATGAGCAGTTCTTC. This chain links TRBV11-3 with TRBJ2-1; D ambiguous. The length of the CDR3 is 15 residues. The V end lost 0 bases, the J end lost 1 base, and 7 bases lay between the germline ends. The V gene's germline CDR1 is SGHNT and CDR2 YENEEA.

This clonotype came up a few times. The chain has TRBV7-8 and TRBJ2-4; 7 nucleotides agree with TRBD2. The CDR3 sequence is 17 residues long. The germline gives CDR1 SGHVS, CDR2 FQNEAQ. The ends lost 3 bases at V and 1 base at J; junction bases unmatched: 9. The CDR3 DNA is TGTGCCAGCAGCTTGCTTGGGAGGGCTTTGGCCAAAAACATTCAGTACTTC. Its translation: CASSLLGRALAKNIQYF. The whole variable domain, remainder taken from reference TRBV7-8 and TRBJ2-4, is GAGVSQSPRYKVAKRGQDVALRCDPISGHVSLFWYQQALGQGPEFLTYFQNEAQLDKSGLPSDRFFAERPEGSVSTLKIQRTQQEDSAVYLCASSLLGRALAKNIQYFGAGTRLSVL.

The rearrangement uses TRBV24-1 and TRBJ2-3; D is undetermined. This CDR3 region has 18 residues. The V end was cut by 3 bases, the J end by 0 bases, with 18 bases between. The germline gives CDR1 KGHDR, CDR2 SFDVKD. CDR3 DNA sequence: TGTGCCACCAGTGATCGTTTCCTCCGACTGGGGAGCACAGATACGCAGTATTTT. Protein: CATSDRFLRLGSTDTQYF.

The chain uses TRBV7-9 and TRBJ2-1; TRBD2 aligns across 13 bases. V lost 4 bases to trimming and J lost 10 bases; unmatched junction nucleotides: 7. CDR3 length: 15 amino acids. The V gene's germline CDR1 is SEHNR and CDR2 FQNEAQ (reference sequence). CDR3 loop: CASSSGLAGREEQFF. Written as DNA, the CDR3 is TGTGCCAGCAGCTCGGGACTAGCGGGAAGGGAAGAGCAGTTCTTC.

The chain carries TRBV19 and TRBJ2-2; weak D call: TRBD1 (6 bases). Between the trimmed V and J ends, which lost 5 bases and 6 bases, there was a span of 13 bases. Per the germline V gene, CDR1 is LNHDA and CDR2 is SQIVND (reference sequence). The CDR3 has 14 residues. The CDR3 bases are TGTGCCAGTAGTGTAAGACAGGTAGCCGGGGAGCTGTTTTTT. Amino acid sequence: CASSVRQVAGELFF.

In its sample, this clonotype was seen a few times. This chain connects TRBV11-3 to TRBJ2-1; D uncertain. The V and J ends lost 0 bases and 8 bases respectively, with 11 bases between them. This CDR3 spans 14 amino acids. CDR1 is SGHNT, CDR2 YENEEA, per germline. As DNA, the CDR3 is TGTGCCAGCAGCTTAGATCAGCGTCCCCATGAGCAGTTCTTC. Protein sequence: CASSLDQRPHEQFF.

This chain's CDR3 is CASSSRAAATNEKLFF. For the CDR3, the DNA is TGTGCCAGCAGCTCCCGGGCAGCTGCAACTAATGAAAAACTGTTTTTT. The genes are TRBV7-2 and TRBJ1-4; no reliable D call. The V and J ends lost 4 bases and 0 bases respectively, with 12 bases between them. From germline, CDR1 is SGHTA and CDR2 FQGNSA. The CDR3 is made up of 16 amino acids.

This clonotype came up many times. The CDR3 DNA follows: TGCGCCAGCAGCCTCCTGGACAGGGGGCGCGGCTACACCTTC. Translated, it gives CASSLLDRGRGYTF. V is TRBV4-1 and J is TRBJ1-2; the match to TRBD1 covers 11 bases. This CDR3 is built from 14 residues. Germline assignment: CDR1 MGHRA and CDR2 YSYEKL. Losses at the gene ends were 4 bases for V and 8 bases for J; bases not matched to a gene: 6.

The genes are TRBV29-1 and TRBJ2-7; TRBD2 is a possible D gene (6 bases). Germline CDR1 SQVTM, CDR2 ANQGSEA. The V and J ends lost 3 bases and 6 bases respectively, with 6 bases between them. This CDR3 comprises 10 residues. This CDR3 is CSVEGGEQYF. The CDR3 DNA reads TGCAGCGTTGAGGGGGGCGAGCAGTACTTC.

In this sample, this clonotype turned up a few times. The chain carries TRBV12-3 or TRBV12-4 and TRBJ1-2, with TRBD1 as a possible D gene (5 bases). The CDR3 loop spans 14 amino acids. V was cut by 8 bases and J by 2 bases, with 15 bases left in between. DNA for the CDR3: TGTGCCAGCCTATCATCCGGGGGAAACTATGGCTACACCTTC. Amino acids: CASLSSGGNYGYTF.

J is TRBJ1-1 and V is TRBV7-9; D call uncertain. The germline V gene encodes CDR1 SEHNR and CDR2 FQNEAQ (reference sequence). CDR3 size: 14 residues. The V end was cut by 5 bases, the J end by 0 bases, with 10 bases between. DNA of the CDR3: TGTGCCAGCAGCACTCGCCCCGTGAACACTGAAGCTTTCTTT. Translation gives CASSTRPVNTEAFF.